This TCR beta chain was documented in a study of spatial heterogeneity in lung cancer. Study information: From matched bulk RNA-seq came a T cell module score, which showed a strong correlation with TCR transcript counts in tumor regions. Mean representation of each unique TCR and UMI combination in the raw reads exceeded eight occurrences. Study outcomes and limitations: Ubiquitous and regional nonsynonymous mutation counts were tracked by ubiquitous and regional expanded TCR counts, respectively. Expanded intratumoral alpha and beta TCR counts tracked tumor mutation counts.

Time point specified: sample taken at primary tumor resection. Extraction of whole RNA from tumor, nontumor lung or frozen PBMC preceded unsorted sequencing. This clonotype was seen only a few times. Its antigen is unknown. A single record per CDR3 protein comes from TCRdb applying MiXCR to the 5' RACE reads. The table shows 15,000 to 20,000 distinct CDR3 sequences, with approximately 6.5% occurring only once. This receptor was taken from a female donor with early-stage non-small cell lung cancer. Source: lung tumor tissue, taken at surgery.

CDR3 in DNA: TGTGCCACCAGTGCCGTTGACAGTCCCTTGGGCTACACCTTC. Translation: CATSAVDSPLGYTF. The chain couples TRBV24-1 to TRBJ1-2; D perhaps matches TRBD1 (5 bases). Trimming took 5 bases from V and 8 from J, leaving 17 bases between them. Germline lookup yields CDR1 KGHDR and CDR2 SFDVKD. This CDR3 comprises 14 residues.